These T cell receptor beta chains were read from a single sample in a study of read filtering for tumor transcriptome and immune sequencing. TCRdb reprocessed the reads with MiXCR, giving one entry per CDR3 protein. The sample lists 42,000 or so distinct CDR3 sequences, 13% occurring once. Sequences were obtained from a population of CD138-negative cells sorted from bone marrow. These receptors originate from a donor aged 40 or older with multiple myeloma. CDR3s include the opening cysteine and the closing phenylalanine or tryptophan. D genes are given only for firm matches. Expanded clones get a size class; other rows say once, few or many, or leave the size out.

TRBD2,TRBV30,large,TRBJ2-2,TGTGCCTGGACAGGGACTACGAACACCGGGGAGCTGTTTTTT,CAWTGTTNTGELFF
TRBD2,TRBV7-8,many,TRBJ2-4,TGTGCCAGCAGCTTAGAAGTTAGCGGGAGGCAGGGCACTCAGTACTTC,CASSLEVSGRQGTQYF
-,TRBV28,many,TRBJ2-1,TGTGCCAGCAGTTCCCGGGACTCCATCTCCTACAATGAGCAGTTCTTC,CASSSRDSISYNEQFF
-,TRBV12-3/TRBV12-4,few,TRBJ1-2,TGTGCCAGCAGTTCTACAGGGAACTATGGCTGCACCTTC,CASSSTGNYGCTF
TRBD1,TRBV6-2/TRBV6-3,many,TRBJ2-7,TGTGCCAGCAGACCCGAGACAGGGGTGTACGAGCAGTACTTC,CASRPETGVYEQYF
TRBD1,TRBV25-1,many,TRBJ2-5,TGTGCCAGCAGTCCACCGGGACAGGGGCAAGAGACCCAGTACTTC,CASSPPGQGQETQYF
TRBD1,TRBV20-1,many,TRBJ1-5,TGCAGTGCTAGAGATGCACAGGGGTTATTCCAGCCCCAGCATTTT,CSARDAQGLFQPQHF
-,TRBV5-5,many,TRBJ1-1,TGTGCCAGCAGCTACGGGACGGGGAACACTGAAGCTTTCTTT,CASSYGTGNTEAFF
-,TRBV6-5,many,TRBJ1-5,TGTGCCAGCAGCTCCATGTGGGACCAGCCCCAGCATTTT,CASSSMWDQPQHF
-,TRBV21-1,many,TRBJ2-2,TGTGCCAGCAGCAAAGCGTGGGGGGAGCTGTTTTTT,CASSKAWGELFF
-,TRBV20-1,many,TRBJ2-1,TGCAGTGCCGAATCGGGACTCACCGGGCAGTTCTTC,CSAESGLTGQFF
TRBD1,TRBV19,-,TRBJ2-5,TGTGCCAGTAGTAGGGACAGGGAGACCCAGGACTTC,CASSRDRETQDF
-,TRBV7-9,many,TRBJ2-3,TGTGCCAGCAGTTACCGGGACTCACCTCACACAGATACGCAGTATTTT,CASSYRDSPHTDTQYF
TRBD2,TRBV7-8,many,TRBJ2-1,TGTGCCAGCAGCTTAATTGGTACTAGCGGGAGCTATGAGCAGTTCTTC,CASSLIGTSGSYEQFF
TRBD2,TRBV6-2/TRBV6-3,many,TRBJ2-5,TGTGCCAGCAGCCTTACTAGCGGACAAGAGACCCAGTACTTC,CASSLTSGQETQYF
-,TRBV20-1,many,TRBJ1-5,TGCAGTGTTGACGGGGGTTTCAGCAATCAGCCCCAGCATTTT,CSVDGGFSNQPQHF
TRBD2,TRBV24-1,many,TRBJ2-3,TGTGCCACCAGTGATTCGGCGCGGGAGGTGGGGGGAGATACGCAGTATTTT,CATSDSAREVGGDTQYF
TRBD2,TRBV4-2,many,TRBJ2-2,TGTGCCAGCAGCCCGACTAGCGGGAGGGACACCGGGGAGCTGTTTTTT,CASSPTSGRDTGELFF
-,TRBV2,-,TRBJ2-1,TGTGCCAGCAGTCTAGCGAGGACTTACAATGAGCAGTTCTTC,CASSLARTYNEQFF
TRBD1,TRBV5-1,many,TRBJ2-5,TGCGCCAGCAGCTCCGGGACAGTACAAGAGACCCAGTACTTC,CASSSGTVQETQYF
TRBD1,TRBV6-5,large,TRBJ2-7,TGTGCCAGCAGGTATTCCGGGACAGGGAGCTACGAGCAGTACTTC,CASRYSGTGSYEQYF
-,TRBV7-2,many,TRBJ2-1,TGTGCCAGCAACCTAGGGGGTAAAGGCGGCGAGCAGTTCTTC,CASNLGGKGGEQFF
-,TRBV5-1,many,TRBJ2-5,TGCGCCAGCAGCTTGGGGGCCTTCCAAGAGACCCAGTACTTC,CASSLGAFQETQYF
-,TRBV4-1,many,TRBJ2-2,TGCGCCAGCACACCCGGGGCTAGTCGGGGCGGGGAGCTGTTTTTT,CASTPGASRGGELFF
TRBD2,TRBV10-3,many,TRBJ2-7,TGTGCCATCAGTGAAAGGGGACTAGCGGGGGGGATCTACGAGCAGTACTTC,CAISERGLAGGIYEQYF
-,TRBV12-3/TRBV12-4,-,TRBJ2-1,TGTGCCAGCAGCCTTTCGGGCAATAGGCAGTTCTTC,CASSLSGNRQFF
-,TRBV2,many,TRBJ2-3,TGTGCCAGCAGCTTACCAGGGTCTAGCACAGATACGCAGTATTTT,CASSLPGSSTDTQYF
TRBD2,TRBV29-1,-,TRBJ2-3,TGCAGCGTTGAAGGTTGGGCGGGAGCTAGCACAGCTACGCAGTATTTT,CSVEGWAGASTATQYF
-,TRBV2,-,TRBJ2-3,TGTGCCACCACACTCGGGACTTCCCGGGATGCGCAGTATTTT,CATTLGTSRDAQYF
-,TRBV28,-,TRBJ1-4,TGTGCTGGGGCGGGGGAGTCTAAAGAAAAACTGTCTTTT,CAGAGESKEKLSF
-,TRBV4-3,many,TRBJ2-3,TGCGCCAGCAGTGAAGGGGAAGGGAGAAGGTACAGCACAGATACGCAGTATTTT,CASSEGEGRRYSTDTQYF
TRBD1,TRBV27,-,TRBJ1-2,TGTGCCAGCAGTTACCGGGACAGGCTACATGGCTACACCTTC,CASSYRDRLHGYTF
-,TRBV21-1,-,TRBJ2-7,TGTGCCAGCGTAACCCGGGACCAGAGGAGCTACGAGCAGTACTTC,CASVTRDQRSYEQYF
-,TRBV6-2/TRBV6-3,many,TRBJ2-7,TGTGCCAGAAGGAGACAGGGGATTCCGAGCGGCGGGAGAACGAGCGAGCAGTACTTC,CARRRQGIPSGGRTSEQYF
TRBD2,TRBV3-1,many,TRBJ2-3,TGTGCCAGCAGCACTCGGACTAGCAGTATGACAGATACGCAGTATTTT,CASSTRTSSMTDTQYF
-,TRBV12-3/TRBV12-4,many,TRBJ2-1,TGTGCCAGCACCCAAGGCGATGAGCAGTTCTTC,CASTQGDEQFF
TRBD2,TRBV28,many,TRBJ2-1,TGTGCCAGCAGCTTGGGGGGGGGAGGGACGATCTACAATGAGCAGTTCTTC,CASSLGGGGTIYNEQFF
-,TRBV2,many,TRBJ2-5,TGTGCCAGCAGGAGGAGGGCCGCAGAGACCCAGTACTTC,CASRRRAAETQYF
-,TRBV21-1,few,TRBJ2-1,TGTGCCAGCAGCAAAGTACGCCGATACTGGTCGGGCAATGAGCAGTTCTTC,CASSKVRRYWSGNEQFF
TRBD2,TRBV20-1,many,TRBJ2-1,TGCAGTGCTAGAGTGGCTAGCGGGAGTATCGGGACCTACAATGAGCAGTTCTTC,CSARVASGSIGTYNEQFF
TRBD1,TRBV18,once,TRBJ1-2,TGTGCCAGCTCAACCGGGACAGGACCCCATGGCTACACCTTC,CASSTGTGPHGYTF
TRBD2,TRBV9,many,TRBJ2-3,TGTGCCAGCAGCCTAGGCATCAGCGGGATTAGAGATACGCAGTATTTT,CASSLGISGIRDTQYF
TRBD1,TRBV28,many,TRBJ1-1,TGTGCCAGCCGGGACAGGGGGCCCACTGAAGCTTTCTTT,CASRDRGPTEAFF
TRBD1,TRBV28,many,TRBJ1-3,TGTGCCAGCAGGGCAACAGGGGGCAATAGAAACACCATATATTTT,CASRATGGNRNTIYF
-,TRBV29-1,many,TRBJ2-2,TGCAGCGTTCCCGGGACAACGAACACCGGGGAGCTGTTTTTT,CSVPGTTNTGELFF
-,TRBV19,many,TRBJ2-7,TGTGCCAGTAGTACGAGTAGCGGAGCCTCCTACGAGCAGTACTTC,CASSTSSGASYEQYF